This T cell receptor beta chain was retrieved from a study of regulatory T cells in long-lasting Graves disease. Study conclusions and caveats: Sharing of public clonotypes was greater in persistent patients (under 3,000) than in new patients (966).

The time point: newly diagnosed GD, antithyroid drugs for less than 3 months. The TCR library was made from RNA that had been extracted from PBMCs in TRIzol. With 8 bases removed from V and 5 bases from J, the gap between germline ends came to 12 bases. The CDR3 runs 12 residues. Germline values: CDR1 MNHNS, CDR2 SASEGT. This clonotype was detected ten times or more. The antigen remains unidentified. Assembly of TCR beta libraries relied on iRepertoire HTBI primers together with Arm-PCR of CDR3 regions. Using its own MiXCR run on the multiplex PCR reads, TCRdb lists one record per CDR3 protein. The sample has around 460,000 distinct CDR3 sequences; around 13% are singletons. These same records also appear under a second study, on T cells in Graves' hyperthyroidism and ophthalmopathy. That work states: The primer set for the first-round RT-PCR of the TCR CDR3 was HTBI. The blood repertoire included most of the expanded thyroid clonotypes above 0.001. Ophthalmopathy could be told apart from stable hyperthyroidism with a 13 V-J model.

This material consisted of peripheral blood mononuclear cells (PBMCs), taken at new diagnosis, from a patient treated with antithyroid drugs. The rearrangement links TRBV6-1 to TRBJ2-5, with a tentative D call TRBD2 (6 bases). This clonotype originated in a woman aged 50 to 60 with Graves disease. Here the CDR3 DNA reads TGTGCCAGCGGCGGCGGGGTCGAGACCCAGTACTTC. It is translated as CASGGGVETQYF.